This T cell receptor (beta chain) came from a study of blood T cell repertoires in COVID-19 (dated by TCRdb to the early 2020s). Describing the broader study: Samples from collaborators originated in the United States, Italy and Spain and spanned both the acute and convalescent phases of COVID-19. Nearly every sample came with metadata listing a de-identified subject ID, COVID-19 status, age in years and sex. The dataset comprised deeply sampled blood TCRbeta repertoires from subjects exposed to, actively infected with, or recovered from COVID-19. Where available, HLA class I and class II types were obtained from metadata supplied by the sample provider rather than from assay-based typing. Samples came from the ongoing ImmuneRACE study (first 160 participants) plus 1,254 subjects from 6 global collaborators. The repertoires were made available in a free public database intended to serve as a resource for research on the immune response to SARS-CoV-2. The prospective study material was composed of cDNA or gDNA derived from T cells, B-cell-depleted T cells, or PBMCs. Paper-wide results and their limitations: The amount of clinical and demographic metadata varied by source and participant and was provided uncurated.

The immunoSEQ Assay, a bias-controlled multiplex PCR, was used to amplify TCRbeta CDR3 regions from genomic DNA. The paper's processing steps were these. Nucleated cell counts per sample were estimated from amplification of reference gene primers within the assay. To quantify the absolute abundance of each unique TCRbeta CDR3 rearrangement, sequence reads were collapsed and filtered. Productive Simpson clonality was computed per sample as the square root of Simpson's diversity index over productive rearrangements. TCRdb re-hosts the immuneACCESS table, in-frame sequences only. Its copies lack some clones; in the studies checked, an unresolved V gene accounts for under half of them, and the cause for the rest is not known. The D gene and trimming were derived from the DNA, and the V and J assignments and clone size from that table. The table for this sample lists around 300,000 clones; approximately 90% of them were counted only once. The biggest ten clones account for roughly 6.1% of the sample.

Trimming removed 4 bases from V and 1 base from J, leaving 14 bases between the germline ends. The CDR3 runs 16 residues from the cysteine to the phenylalanine. Only the CDR3 DNA is retained, 48 bases long and in frame from the first base. As encoded in the germline V gene (reference sequence), CDR1 is LGHDT while CDR2 is YNNKEL. Comments on this clone: Its antigen is currently not known. No base quality values were provided; no much bigger clone lies one nucleotide off.

One collaborating source in Seattle enrolled patients while the patients were actively infected and followed the patients over time throughout the course of disease. Whole blood was collected in K2EDTA tubes by collaborating institutions according to the institutions' own protocols. Collaborator samples were shipped for TCRbeta analysis as frozen whole blood, isolated PBMCs, or DNA extracted from either sample type. The sequence derives from a woman in her forties or fifties with COVID-19, enrolled during active disease. The sequenced material came from peripheral blood. The V and J genes are TRBV3-1 (or the pseudogene TRBV3-2) and TRBJ2-1; the best D guess is TRBD2, with 5 bases matching. The CDR3 reads CASSRSERRSYNEQFF. The DNA sequence is given as TGTGCCAGCAGCCGATCAGAGCGGAGGTCCTACAATGAGCAGTTCTTC.